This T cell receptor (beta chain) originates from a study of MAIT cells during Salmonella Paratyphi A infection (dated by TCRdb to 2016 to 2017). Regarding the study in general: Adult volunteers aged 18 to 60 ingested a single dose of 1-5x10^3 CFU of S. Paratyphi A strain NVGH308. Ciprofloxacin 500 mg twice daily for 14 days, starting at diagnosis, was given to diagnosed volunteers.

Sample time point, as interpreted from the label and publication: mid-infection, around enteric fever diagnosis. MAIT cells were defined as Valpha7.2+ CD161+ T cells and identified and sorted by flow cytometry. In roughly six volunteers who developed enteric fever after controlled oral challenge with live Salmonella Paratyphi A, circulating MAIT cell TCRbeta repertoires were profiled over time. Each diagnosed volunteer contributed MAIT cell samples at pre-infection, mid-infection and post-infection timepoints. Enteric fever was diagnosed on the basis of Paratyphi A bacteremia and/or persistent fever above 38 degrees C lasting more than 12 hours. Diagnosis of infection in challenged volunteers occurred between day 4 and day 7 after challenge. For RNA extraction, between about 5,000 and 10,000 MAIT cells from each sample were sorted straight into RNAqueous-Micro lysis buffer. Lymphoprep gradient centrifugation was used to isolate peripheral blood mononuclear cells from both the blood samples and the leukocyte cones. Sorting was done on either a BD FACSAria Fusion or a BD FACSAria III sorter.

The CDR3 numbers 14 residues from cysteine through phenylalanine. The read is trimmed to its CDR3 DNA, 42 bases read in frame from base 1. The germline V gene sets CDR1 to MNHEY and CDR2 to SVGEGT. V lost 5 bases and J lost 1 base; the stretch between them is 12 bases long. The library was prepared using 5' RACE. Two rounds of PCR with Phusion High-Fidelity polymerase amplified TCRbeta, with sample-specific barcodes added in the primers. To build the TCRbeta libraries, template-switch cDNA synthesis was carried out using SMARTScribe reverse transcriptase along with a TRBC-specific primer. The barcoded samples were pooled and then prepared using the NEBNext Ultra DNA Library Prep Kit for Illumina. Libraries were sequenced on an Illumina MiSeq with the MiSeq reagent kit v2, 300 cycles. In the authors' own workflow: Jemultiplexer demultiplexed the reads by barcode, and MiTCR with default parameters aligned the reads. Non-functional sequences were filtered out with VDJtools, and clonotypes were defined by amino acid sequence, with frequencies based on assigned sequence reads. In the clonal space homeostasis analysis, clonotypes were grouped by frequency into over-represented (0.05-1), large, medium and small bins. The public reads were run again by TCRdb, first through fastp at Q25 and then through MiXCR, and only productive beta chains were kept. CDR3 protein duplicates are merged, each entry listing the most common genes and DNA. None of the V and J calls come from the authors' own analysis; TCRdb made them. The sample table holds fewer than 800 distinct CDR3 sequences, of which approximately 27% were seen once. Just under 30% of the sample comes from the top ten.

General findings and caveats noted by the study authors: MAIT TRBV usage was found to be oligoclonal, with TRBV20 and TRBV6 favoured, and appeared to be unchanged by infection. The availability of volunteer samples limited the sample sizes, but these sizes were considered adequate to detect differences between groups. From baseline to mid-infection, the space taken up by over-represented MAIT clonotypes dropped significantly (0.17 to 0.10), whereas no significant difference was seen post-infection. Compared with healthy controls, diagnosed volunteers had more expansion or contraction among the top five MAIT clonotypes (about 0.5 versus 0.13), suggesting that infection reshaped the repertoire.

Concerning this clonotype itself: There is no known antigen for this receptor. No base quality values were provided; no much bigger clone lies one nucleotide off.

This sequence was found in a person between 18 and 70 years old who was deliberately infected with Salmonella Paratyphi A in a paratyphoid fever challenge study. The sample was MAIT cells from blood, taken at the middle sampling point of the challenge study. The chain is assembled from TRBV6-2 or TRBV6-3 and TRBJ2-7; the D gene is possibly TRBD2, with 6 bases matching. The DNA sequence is TGTGCCAGCAGTGAGCGGGTAGCGTCCTACGAGCAGTACTTC. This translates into CASSERVASYEQYF.